This passage covers 8 T cell receptor beta chains from one sample sequenced in a study of OX40 agonist ivuxolimab in advanced cancers. Measured with immunoSEQ multiplex PCR; TCRdb has only the in-frame clones, and not every one. The sample carries about 60,000 clones, 75% to 90% recorded once. The sample was CD4+ or CD8+ T cells sorted from blood, taken in a trial of the OX40 agonist ivuxolimab. Receptors originate from an adult with an advanced solid tumor such as melanoma, head and neck, liver or kidney cancer.

This chain uses TRBV9 with TRBJ2-5; 7 bases agree with TRBD1. With V trimmed by 3 bases and J by 4 bases, 6 bases remained unmatched. Germline loops: CDR1 SGDLS, CDR2 YYNGEE. This CDR3 region has 14 residues. CDR3 coding DNA: TGTGCCAGCAGCGCGGGACAGCCACGAGAGACCCAGTACTTC. Translated, it gives CASSAGQPRETQYF.

The J gene is TRBJ2-3, the V gene TRBV7-9; D gene uncertain. The V end was cut by 5 bases, the J end by 0 bases, with 15 bases between. The CDR3 is made up of 16 amino acids. Germline V CDR1 and CDR2: SEHNR, FQNEAQ (reference sequence). The CDR3 protein is CASSPQWYRSTDTQYF. CDR3 DNA: TGTGCCAGCAGCCCCCAATGGTATCGGAGCACAGATACGCAGTATTTT.

The rearrangement uses TRBV28 and TRBJ1-3, with TRBD1 as a possible D gene (5 bases). The germline V gene encodes CDR1 MDHEN and CDR2 SYDVKM. Trimming stripped 5 bases from V and 4 bases from J, with 12 bases between. This CDR3 spans 14 amino acids. This chain's CDR3 is CASSSAGRGNTIYF. As DNA, the CDR3 is TGTGCCAGCAGTAGCGCAGGGAGAGGAAACACCATATATTTT.

The gene calls are TRBV7-9 and TRBJ2-1; no firm D call. CDR3 size: 14 residues. CDR1 and CDR2 from the germline V gene are SEHNR and FQNEAQ (reference sequence). Deletions cut 1 base from V and 5 bases from J, with 9 bases between. In DNA, the CDR3 is TGTGCCAGCAGCTTAGAACTTCGAGACAATGAGCAGTTCTTC. Translation: CASSLELRDNEQFF.

This chain joins TRBV5-4 and TRBJ2-2; D is undetermined. Germline-derived CDR1 and CDR2 are SGHNT and YYREEE (reference sequence). CDR3 length: 14 residues. Between the trimmed V and J ends, which lost 0 bases and 2 bases, there was a span of 5 bases. CDR3 residues: CASSLARNTGELFF. For the CDR3, the DNA is TGTGCCAGCAGCTTGGCGAGAAACACCGGGGAGCTGTTTTTT.

CDR3 DNA: TGCAGCGTTGAGTGGGGCTCCTACGAGCAGTACTTC. The encoded protein is CSVEWGSYEQYF. V and J are TRBV29-1 and TRBJ2-7; D ambiguous. CDR1 and CDR2 (germline): SQVTM, ANQGSEA. Trimming removed 3 bases at V and 0 bases at J, with 6 bases between. The CDR3 extends over 12 amino acids.

This chain connects TRBV27 to TRBJ1-1; 8 bases map to TRBD1. The length of the CDR3 is 21 residues. With 4 bases clipped from V and 3 bases from J, the junction kept 25 bases outside the gene matches. Germline V lookup: CDR1 MNHEY, CDR2 SMNVEV (reference sequence). In DNA, the CDR3 is TGTGCCAGCAGTTCCCTGAGCCGCCCCTCAAGGACAGGGCGTAGGGACACTGAAGCTTTCTTT. Its protein product is CASSSLSRPSRTGRRDTEAFF.

In this sample, this clone turned up once. The chain uses TRBV2 and TRBJ2-2; a weak D match, TRBD2 (6 bases). Trimming took off 6 bases at V and 4 bases at J, with 9 bases between the two ends. In germline, CDR1 is SNHLY, CDR2 FYNNEI. This CDR3 spans 13 amino acids. CDR3 DNA sequence: TGTGCCAGCAGAGGGGAGGCCACCGGGGAGCTGTTTTTT. Its protein product is CASRGEATGELFF.